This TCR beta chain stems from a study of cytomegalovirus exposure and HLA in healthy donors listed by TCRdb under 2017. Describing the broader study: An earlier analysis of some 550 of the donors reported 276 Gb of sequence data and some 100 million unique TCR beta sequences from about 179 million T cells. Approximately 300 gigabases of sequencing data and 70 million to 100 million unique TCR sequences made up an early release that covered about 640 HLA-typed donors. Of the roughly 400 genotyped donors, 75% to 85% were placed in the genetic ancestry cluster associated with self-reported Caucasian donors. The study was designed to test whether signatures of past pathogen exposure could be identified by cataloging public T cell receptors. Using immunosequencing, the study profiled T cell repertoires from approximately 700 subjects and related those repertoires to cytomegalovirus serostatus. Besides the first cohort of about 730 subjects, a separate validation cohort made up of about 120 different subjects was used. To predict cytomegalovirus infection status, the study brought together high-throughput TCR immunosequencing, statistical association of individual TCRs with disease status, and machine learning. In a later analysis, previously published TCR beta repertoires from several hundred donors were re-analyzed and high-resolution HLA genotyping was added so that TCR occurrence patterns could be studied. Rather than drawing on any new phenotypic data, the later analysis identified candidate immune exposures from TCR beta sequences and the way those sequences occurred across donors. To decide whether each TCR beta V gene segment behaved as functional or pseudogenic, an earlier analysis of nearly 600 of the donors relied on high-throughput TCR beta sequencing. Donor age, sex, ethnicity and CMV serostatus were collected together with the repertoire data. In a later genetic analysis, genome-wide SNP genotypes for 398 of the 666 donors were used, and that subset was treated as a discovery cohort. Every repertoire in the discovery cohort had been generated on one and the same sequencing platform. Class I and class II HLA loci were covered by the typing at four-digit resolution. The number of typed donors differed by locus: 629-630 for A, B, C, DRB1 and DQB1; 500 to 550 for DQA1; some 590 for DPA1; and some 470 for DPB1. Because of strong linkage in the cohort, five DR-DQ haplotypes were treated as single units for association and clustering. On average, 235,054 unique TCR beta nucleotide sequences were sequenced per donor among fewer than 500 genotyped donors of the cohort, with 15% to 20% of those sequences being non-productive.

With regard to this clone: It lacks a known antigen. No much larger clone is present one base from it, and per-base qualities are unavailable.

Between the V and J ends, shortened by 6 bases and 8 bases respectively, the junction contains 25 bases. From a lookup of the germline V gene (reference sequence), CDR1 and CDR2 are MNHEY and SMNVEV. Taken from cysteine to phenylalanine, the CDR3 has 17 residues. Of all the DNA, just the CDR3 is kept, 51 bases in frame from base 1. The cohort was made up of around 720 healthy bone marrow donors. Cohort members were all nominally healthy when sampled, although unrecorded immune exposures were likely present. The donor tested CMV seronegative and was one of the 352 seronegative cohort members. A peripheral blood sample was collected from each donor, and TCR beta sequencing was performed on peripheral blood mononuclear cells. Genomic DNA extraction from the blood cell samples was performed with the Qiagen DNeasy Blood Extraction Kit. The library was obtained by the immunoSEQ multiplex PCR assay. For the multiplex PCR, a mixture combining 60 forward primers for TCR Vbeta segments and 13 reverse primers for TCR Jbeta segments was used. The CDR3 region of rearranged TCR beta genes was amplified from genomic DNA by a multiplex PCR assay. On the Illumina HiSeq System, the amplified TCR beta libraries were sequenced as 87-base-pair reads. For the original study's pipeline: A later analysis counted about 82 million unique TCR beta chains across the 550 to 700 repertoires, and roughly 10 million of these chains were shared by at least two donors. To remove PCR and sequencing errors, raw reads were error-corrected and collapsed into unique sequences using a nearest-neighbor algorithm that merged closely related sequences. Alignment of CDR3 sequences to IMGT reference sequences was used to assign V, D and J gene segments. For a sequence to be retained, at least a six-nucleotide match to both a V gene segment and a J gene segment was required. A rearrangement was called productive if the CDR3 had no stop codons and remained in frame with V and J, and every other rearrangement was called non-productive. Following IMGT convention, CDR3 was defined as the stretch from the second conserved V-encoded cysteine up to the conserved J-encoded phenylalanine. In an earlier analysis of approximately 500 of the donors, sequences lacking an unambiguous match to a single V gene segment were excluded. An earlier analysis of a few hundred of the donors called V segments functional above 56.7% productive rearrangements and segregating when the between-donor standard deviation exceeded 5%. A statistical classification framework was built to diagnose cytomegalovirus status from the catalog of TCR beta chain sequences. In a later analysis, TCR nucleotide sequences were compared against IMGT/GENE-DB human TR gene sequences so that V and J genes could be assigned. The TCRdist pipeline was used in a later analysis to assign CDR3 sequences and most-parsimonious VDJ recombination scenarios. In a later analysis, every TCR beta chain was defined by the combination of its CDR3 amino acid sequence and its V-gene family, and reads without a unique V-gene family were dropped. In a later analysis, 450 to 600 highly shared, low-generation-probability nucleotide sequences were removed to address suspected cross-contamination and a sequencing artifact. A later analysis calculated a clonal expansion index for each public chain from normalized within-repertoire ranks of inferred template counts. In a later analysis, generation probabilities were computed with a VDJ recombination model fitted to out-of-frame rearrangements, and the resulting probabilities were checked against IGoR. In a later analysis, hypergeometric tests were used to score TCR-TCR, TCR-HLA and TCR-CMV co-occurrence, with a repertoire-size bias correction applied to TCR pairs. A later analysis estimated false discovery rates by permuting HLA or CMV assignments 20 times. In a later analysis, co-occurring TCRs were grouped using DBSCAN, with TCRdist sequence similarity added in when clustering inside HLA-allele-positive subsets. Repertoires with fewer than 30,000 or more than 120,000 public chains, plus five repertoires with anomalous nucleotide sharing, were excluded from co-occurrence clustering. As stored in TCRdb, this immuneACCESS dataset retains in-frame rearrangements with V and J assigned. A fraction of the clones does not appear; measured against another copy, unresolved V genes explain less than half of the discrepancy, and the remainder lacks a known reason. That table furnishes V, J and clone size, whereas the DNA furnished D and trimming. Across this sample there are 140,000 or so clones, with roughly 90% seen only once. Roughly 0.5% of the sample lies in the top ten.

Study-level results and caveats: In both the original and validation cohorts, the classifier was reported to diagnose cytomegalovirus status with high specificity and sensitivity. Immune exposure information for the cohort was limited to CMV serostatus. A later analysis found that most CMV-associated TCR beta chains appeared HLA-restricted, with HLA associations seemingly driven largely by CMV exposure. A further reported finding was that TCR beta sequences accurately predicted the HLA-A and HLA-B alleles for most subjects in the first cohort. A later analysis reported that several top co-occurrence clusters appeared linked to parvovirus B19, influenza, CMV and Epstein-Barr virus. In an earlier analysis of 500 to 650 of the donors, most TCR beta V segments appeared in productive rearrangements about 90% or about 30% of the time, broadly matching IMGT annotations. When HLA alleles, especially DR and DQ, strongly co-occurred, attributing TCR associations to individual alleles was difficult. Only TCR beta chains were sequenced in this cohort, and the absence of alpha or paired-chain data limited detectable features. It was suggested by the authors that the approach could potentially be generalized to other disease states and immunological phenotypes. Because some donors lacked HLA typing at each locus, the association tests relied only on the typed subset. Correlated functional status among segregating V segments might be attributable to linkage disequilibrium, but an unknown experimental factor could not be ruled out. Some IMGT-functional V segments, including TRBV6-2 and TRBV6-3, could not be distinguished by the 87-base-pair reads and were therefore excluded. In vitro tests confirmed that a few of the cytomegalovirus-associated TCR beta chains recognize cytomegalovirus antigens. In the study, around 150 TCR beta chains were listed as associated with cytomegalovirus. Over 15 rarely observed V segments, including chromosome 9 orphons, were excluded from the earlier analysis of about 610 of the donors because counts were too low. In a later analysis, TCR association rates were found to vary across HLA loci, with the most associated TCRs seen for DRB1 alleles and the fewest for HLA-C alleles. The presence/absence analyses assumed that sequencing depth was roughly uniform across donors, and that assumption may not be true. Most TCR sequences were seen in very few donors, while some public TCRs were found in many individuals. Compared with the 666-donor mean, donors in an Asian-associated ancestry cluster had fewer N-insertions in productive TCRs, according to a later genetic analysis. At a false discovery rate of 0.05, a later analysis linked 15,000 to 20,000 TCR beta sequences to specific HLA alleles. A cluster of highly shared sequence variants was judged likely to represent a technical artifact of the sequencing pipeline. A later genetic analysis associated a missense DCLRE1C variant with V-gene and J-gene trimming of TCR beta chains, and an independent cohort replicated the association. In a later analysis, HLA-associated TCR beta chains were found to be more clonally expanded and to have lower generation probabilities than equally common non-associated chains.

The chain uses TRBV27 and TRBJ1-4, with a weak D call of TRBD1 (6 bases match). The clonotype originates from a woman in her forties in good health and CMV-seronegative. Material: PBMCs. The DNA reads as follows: TGTGCCAGCAGCGAGGGCCGGGGTTTTAGGGGGAACGAAAAACTGTTTTTT. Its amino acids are CASSEGRGFRGNEKLFF.